This T cell receptor (beta chain) was observed in a study of T cell responses to AZD1222 COVID-19 vaccine. Study-wide points: Nearly half of spike-specific TCRs reportedly go after variant regions that carry no mutations. The donor group comprised mostly white British people and more females; the analysis possibly underestimated clonal diversity.

Sequenced by immunoSEQ multiplex PCR; TCRdb stores in-frame clones only, minus some. The sample has 100,000 or so clones; roughly 89% are singletons. Trimming took 0 bases from V and 4 from J; bases not matched to a gene: 3. In germline, CDR1 is KGHSH, CDR2 LQKENI. CDR3 length: 15 residues. Concerning this clone itself: Its antigen remains unidentified. Other nucleotide sequences from this sample produce the same CDR3.

The sequences come from peripheral blood, collected 28 days after the second AZD1222 dose. The sequence came from an adult who received the AZD1222 COVID-19 vaccine. The chain recombines TRBV18 with TRBJ2-7; 10 bases map to TRBD1. CDR3 sequence reads: CASSPPGQGSYEQYF. The CDR3 DNA reads as TGTGCCAGCTCACCACCGGGACAGGGGTCTTACGAGCAGTACTTC.